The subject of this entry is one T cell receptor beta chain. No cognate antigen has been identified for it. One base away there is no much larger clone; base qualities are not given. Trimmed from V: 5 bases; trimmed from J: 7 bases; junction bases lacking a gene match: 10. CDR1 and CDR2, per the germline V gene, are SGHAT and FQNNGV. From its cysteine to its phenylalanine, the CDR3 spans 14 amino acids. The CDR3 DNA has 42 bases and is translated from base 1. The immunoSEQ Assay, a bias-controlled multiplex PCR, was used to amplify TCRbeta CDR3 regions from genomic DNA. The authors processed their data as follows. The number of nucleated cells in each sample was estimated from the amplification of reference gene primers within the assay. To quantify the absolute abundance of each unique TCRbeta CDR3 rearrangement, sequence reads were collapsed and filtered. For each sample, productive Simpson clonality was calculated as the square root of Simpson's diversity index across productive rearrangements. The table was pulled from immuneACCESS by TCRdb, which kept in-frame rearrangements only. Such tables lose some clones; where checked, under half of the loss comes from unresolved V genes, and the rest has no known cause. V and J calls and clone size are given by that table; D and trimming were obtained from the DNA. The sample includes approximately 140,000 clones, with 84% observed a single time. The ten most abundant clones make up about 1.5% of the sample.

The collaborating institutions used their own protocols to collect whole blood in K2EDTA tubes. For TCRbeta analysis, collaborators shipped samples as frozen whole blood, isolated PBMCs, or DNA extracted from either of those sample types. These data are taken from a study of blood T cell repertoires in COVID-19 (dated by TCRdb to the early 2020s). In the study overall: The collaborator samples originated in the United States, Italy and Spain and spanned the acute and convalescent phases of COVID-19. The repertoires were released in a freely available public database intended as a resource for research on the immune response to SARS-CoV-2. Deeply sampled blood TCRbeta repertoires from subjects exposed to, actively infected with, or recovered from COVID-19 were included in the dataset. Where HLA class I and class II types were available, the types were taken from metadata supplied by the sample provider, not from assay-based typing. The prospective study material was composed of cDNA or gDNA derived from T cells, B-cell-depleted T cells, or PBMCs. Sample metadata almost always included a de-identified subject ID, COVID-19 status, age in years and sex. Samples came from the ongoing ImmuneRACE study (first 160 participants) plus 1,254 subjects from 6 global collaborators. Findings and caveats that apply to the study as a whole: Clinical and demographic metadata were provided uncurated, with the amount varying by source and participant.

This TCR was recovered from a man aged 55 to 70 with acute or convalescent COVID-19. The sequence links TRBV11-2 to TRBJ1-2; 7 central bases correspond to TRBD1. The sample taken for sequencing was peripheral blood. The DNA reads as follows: TGTGCCAGCAGCCCCAGACAGGGAACTTTTGGCTACACCTTC. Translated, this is CASSPRQGTFGYTF.